This TCR beta chain was identified in a study of identifying expanded T cells in peripheral blood. This CDR3 is 17 amino acids long. CDR1 and CDR2 (germline): SGHDT, YYEEEE. Trimming removed 4 bases from V and 6 bases from J, with 23 bases in between. This table comes from immunoSEQ multiplex PCR, and its TCRdb copy is limited to in-frame clones, with some not included. The sample carries around 78,000 clones, around four fifths recorded once. The rearrangement links TRBV5-6 to TRBJ2-1; the D gene is possibly TRBD2 (5 bases). This sequence originates from a person between 18 and 75 years old in good health. Sequencing was performed on blood. The CDR3 protein is CASSTTPLGVRINEQFF. CDR3 nucleotides: TGTGCCAGCAGCACAACCCCTCTCGGGGTACGGATCAATGAGCAGTTCTTC.